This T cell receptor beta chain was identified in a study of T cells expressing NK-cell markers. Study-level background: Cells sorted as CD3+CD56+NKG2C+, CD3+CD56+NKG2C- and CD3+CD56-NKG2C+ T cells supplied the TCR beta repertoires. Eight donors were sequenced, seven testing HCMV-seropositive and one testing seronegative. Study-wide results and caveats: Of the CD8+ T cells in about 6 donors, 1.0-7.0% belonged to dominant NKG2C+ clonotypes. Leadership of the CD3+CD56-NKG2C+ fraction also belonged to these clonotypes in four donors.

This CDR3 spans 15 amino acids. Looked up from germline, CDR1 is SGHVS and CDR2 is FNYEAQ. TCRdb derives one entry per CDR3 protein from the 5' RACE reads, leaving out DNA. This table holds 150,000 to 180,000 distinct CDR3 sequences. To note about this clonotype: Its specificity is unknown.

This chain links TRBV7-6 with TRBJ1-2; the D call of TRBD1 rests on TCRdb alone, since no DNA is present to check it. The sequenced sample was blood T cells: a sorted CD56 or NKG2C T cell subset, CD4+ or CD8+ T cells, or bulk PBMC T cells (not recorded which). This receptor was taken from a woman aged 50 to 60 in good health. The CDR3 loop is CASSLKVTAGEGYTF.